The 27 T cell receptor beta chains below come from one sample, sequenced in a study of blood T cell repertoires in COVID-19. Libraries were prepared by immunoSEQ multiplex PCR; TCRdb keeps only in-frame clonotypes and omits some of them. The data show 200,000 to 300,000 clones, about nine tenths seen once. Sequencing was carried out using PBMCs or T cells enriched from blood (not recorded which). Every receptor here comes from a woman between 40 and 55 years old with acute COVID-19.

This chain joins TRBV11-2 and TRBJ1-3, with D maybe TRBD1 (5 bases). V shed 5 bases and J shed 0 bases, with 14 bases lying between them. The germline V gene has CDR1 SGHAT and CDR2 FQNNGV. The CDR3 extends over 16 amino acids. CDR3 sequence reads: CASSGTDTSSGNTIYF. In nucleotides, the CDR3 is TGTGCCAGCAGCGGCACGGACACGAGCTCTGGAAACACCATATATTTT.

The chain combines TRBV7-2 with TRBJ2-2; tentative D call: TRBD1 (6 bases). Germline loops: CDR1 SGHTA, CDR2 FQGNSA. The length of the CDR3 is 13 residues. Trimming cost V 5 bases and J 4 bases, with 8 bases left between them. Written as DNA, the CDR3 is TGTGCCAGCAGCATACAGGGCACCGGGGAGCTGTTTTTT. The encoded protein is CASSIQGTGELFF.

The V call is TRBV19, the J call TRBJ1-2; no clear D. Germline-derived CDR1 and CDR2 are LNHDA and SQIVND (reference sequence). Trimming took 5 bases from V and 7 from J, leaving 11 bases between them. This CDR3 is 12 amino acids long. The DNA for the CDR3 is TGTGCCAGTAGTGGAATACGGGTTGGCTACACCTTC. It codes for CASSGIRVGYTF.

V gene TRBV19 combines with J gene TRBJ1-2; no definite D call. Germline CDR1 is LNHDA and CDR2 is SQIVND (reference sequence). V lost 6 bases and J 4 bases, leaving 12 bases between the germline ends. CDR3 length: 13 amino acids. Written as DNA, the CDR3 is TGTGCCAGTAGCCCTCTTCTTAGCTATGGCTACACCTTC. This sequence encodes CASSPLLSYGYTF.

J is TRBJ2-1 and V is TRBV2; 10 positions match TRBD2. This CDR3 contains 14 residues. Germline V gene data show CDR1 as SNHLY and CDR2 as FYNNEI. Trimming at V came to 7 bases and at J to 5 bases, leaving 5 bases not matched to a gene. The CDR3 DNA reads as TGTGCCAGCAACCTTGGACTAGCGGACAATGAGCAGTTCTTC. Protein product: CASNLGLADNEQFF.

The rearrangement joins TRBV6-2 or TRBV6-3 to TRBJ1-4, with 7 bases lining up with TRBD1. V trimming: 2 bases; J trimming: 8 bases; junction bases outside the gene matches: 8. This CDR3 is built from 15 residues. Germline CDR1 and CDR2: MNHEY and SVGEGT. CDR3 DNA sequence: TGTGCCAGCAGTTACGGACAGGCCCCGGTGGAAAAACTGTTTTTT. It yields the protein CASSYGQAPVEKLFF.

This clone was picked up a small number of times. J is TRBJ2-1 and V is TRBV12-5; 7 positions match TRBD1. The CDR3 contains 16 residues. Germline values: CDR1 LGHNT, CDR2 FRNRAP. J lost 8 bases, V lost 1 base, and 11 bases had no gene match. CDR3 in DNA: TGTGCTAGTGGTTTGGGGGAAGGGGGCCCCGCCCATGAGCAGTTCTTC. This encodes CASGLGEGGPAHEQFF. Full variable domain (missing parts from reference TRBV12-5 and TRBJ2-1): DARVTQTPRHKVTEMGQEVTMRCQPILGHNTVFWYRQTMMQGLELLAYFRNRAPLDDSGMPKDRFSAEMPDATLATLKIQPSEPRDSAVYFCASGLGEGGPAHEQFFGPGTRLTVL.

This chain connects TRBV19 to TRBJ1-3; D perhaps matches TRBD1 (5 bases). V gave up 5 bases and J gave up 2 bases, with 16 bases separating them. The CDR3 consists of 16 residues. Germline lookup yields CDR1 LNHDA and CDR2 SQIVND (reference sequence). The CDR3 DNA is TGTGCCAGTAGTCTCTTAGTAGGGGCCGCTGGAAACACCATATATTTT. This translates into CASSLLVGAAGNTIYF.

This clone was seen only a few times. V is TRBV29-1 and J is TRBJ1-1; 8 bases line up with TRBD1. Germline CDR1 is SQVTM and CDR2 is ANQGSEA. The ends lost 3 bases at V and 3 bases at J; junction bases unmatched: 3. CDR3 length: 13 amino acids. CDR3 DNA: TGCAGCGTTGAGAAGGGACAGGACACTGAAGCTTTCTTT. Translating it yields CSVEKGQDTEAFF. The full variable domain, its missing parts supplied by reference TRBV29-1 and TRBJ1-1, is SAVISQKPSRDICQRGTSLTIQCQVDSQVTMMFWYRQQPGQSLTLIATANQGSEATYESGFVIDKFPISRPNLTFSTLTVSNMSPEDSSIYLCSVEKGQDTEAFFGQGTRLTVV.

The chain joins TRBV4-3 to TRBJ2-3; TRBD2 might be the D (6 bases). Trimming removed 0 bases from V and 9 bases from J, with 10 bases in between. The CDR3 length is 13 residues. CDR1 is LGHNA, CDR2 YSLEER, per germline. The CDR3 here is CASSQDRRDTQYF. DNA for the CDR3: TGCGCCAGCAGCCAAGATAGGCGGGACACGCAGTATTTT.

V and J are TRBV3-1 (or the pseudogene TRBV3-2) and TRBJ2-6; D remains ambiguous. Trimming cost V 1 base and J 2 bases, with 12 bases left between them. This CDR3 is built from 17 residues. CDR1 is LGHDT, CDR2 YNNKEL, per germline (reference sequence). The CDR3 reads CASSQGSTKTGANVLTF. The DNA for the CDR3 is TGTGCCAGCAGCCAAGGGAGTACTAAGACTGGGGCCAACGTCCTGACTTTC.

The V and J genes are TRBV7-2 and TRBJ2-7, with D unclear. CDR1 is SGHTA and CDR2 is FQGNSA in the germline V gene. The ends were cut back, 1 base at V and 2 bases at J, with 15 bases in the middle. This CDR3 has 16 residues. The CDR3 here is CASSLVTEKLPYEQYF. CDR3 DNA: TGTGCCAGCAGCTTAGTAACCGAAAAACTCCCCTACGAGCAGTACTTC.

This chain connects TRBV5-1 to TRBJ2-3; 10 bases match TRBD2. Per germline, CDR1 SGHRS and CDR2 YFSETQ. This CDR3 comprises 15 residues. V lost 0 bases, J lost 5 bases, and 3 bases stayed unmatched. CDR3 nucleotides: TGCGCCAGCAGCTTGGTTAGCGGGGGGAGAGATACGCAGTATTTT. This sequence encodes CASSLVSGGRDTQYF.

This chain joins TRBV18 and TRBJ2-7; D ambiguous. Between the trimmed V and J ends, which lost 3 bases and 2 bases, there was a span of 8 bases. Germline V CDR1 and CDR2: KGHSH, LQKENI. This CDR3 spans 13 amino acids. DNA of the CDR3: TGTGCCAGCTCACCGGGCACACCCTACGAGCAGTACGTC. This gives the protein CASSPGTPYEQYV.

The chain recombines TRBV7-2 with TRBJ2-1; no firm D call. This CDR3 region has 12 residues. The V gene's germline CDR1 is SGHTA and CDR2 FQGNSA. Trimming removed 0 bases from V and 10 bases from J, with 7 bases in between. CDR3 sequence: CASSLAPTEQFF. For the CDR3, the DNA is TGTGCCAGCAGCTTAGCCCCTACGGAGCAGTTCTTC.

Here the CDR3 DNA reads TGTGCCAGCAGCTGGGACAGGGTAAATGAAAAACTGTTTTTT. Its protein is CASSWDRVNEKLFF. This rearrangement joins TRBV11-2 to TRBJ1-4; 9 bases fit TRBD1. The junction had 2 bases not matched to a gene; V was cut back by 4 bases and J by 5 bases. The CDR3 covers 14 residues. Germline V gives CDR1 SGHAT, CDR2 FQNNGV.

The CDR3 region has the DNA TGTGCCAGCACTCCAAGGGCGGGGAACACTGAAGCTTTCTTT. Translated, it gives CASTPRAGNTEAFF. The chain joins TRBV6-5 to TRBJ1-1; unclear D gene. Trimming left V 7 bases short and J 1 base short, with 13 bases between. Germline V lookup: CDR1 MNHEY, CDR2 SVGAGI. This CDR3 is built from 14 residues.

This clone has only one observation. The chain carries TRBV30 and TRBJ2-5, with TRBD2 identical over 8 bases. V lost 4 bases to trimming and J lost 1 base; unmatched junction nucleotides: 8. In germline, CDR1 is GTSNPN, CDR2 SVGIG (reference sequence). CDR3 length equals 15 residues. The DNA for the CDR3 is TGTGCCTGGACCCACGGGACTAGTTTCCAAGAGACCCAGTACTTC. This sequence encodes CAWTHGTSFQETQYF. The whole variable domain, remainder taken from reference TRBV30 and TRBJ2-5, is SQTIHQWPATLVQPVGSPLSLECTVEGTSNPNLYWYRQAAGRGLQLLFYSVGIGQISSEVPQNLSASRPQDRQFILSSKKLLLSDSGFYLCAWTHGTSFQETQYFGPGTRLLVL.

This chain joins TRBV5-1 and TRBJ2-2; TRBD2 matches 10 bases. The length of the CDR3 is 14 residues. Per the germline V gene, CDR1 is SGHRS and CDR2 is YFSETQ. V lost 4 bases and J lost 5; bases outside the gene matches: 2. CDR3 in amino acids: CASSAGLATGELFF. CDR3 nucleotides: TGCGCCAGCAGCGCGGGACTAGCGACCGGGGAGCTGTTTTTT.

This CDR3 reads CASARTGVAGNTEAFF. CDR3 nucleotide sequence: TGTGCCAGCGCTCGGACAGGGGTGGCGGGAAACACTGAAGCTTTCTTT. The gene calls are TRBV9 and TRBJ1-1; 9 bases map to TRBD1. This CDR3 is 16 amino acids long. Germline lookup yields CDR1 SGDLS and CDR2 YYNGEE. The J segment lost 2 bases and the V segment lost 7 bases, leaving 12 bases of the junction unmatched.

The CDR3: CATSDLTSPPDTQYF. The CDR3 DNA follows: TGTGCCACCAGTGATTTGACTAGTCCCCCAGATACGCAGTATTTT. The chain is built from TRBV24-1 and TRBJ2-3; possibly TRBD2 for D (5 bases). The V end was cut by 0 bases, the J end by 4 bases, with 10 bases between. Per the germline V gene, CDR1 is KGHDR and CDR2 is SFDVKD. This CDR3 region has 15 residues.

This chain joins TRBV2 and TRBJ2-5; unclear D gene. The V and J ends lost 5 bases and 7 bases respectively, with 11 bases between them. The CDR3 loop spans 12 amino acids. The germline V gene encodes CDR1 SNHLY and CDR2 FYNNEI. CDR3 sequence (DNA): TGTGCCAGCAGTCTGATTTCGGGGACCCAGTACTTC. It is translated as CASSLISGTQYF.

The CDR3 here is CASSFSSGLNTDTQYF. Written as DNA, the CDR3 is TGCGCCAGCAGCTTTTCGTCGGGACTCAACACAGATACGCAGTATTTT. This chain links TRBV5-1 with TRBJ2-3, with D perhaps TRBD2 (6 bases). The V end lost 2 bases, the J end lost 2 bases, and 15 bases lay between the germline ends. The CDR3 covers 16 residues. Germline V gene lookup returns CDR1 SGHRS and CDR2 YFSETQ.

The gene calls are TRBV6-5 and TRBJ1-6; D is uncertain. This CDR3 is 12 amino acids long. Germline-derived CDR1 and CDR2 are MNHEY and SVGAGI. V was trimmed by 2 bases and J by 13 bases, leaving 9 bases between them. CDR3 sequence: CASSYRGDPLHF. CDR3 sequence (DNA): TGTGCCAGCAGTTACCGGGGAGACCCCCTCCACTTT.

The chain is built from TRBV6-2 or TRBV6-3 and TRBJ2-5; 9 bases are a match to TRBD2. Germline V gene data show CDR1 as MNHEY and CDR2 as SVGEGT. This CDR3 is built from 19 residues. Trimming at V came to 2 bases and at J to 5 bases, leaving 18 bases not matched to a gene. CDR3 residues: CASSYPSSGGGAIGETQYF. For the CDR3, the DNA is TGTGCCAGCAGTTACCCCTCTTCAGGCGGGGGGGCCATAGGCGAGACCCAGTACTTC.

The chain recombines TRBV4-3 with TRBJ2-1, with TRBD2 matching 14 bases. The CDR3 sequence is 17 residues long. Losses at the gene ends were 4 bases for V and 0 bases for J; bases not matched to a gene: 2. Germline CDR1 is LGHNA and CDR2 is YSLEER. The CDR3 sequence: CASSPGTSGSSYNEQFF. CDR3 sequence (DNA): TGCGCCAGCAGCCCCGGGACTAGCGGGAGCTCCTACAATGAGCAGTTCTTC.

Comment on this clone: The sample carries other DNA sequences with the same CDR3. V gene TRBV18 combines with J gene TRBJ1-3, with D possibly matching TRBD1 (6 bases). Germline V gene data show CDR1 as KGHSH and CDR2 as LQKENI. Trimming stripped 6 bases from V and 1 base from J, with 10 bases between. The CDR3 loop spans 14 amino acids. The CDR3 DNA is TGTGCCAGCTCGCAACAGGGTTCTGGAAACACCATATATTTT. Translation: CASSQQGSGNTIYF.